The 27 T cell receptor beta chains below come from one sample, sequenced in a study of graft-versus-host responses after intestinal transplantation. Clones were read by immunoSEQ multiplex PCR, and TCRdb kept only the in-frame ones, dropping some. The sample holds some 13,000 clones, 84% seen once. Sequenced material: PBMCs, taken after intestinal transplantation. These receptors all come from a human patient who received an intestinal transplant, so some T cells may come from the graft donor.

J is TRBJ2-1 and V is TRBV28, with D uncertain. V shed 8 bases and J shed 6 bases, with 17 bases lying between them. The CDR3 has 14 amino acids. Germline loops: CDR1 MDHEN, CDR2 SYDVKM. As DNA, the CDR3 is TGTGCCAGCCGCCCTCAGCCCCGCTTCAATGAGCAGTTCTTC. It translates to CASRPQPRFNEQFF.

V gene TRBV18 combines with J gene TRBJ1-5, with D tentatively TRBD1 (6 bases). The V and J ends lost 3 bases and 7 bases respectively, with 10 bases between them. Germline CDR1 and CDR2: KGHSH and LQKENI. This CDR3 spans 13 amino acids. The CDR3 region has the DNA TGTGCCAGCTCACCGGGGGCAGAACAGCCCCAGCATTTT. Its protein product is CASSPGAEQPQHF.

V is TRBV28 and J is TRBJ1-3; tentative D call: TRBD1 (5 bases). The CDR3 runs 14 residues. V lost 3 bases, J lost 4 bases, and 10 bases lay in between. Germline CDR1 reads MDHEN; CDR2 reads SYDVKM. The CDR3 DNA reads as TGTGCCAGCAGTTTTTCGGGGGTGGGAAACACCATATATTTT. It codes for CASSFSGVGNTIYF.

The chain joins TRBV7-9 to TRBJ2-3; TRBD2 matches 14 bases. The germline gives CDR1 SEHNR, CDR2 FQNEAQ (reference sequence). The CDR3 totals 17 residues. With V trimmed by 5 bases and J by 0 bases, 4 bases remained unmatched. The CDR3 protein is CASSPGLAGASTDTQYF. As DNA, the CDR3 is TGTGCCAGCAGCCCGGGACTAGCGGGAGCGAGCACAGATACGCAGTATTTT.

This clone was counted a single time. The chain couples TRBV10-3 to TRBJ2-2; TRBD2 might be the D (6 bases). The CDR3 sequence is 15 residues long. Trimming shortened V by 4 bases and J by 3 bases, and 12 bases separated the two germline ends. In germline, CDR1 is ENHRY, CDR2 SYGVKD. CDR3 DNA sequence: TGTGCCATCAGTGGGGGGGTCCTCGACACCGGGGAGCTGTTTTTT. Translated: CAISGGVLDTGELFF.

The J gene is TRBJ2-3, the V gene TRBV5-1; possibly TRBD1 or TRBD2 for D (5 bases each). The CDR3 contains 14 residues. CDR1 is SGHRS, CDR2 YFSETQ, per germline. V gave up 5 bases and J gave up 3 bases, with 13 bases separating them. The CDR3 protein is CASRRGEVTDTQYF. The CDR3, as DNA: TGCGCCAGCAGGAGGGGCGAGGTTACAGATACGCAGTATTTT.

This clone was seen a few times. V and J are TRBV7-3 and TRBJ2-2, with D possibly matching TRBD1 (5 bases). The CDR3 is 14 amino acids. Germline CDR1 reads SGHTA; CDR2 reads FQGTGA. Trimming stripped 5 bases from V and 1 base from J, with 8 bases between. The CDR3 region is CASSQTENTGELFF. CDR3 bases: TGTGCCAGCAGCCAGACAGAGAACACCGGGGAGCTGTTTTTT. Full variable domain (missing parts from reference TRBV7-3 and TRBJ2-2): GAGVSQTPSNKVTEKGKYVELRCDPISGHTALYWYRQSLGQGPEFLIYFQGTGAADDSGLPNDRFFAVRPEGSVSTLKIQRTERGDSAVYLCASSQTENTGELFFGEGSRLTVL.

The chain joins TRBV4-2 to TRBJ1-6, with no clear D. V was pared by 0 bases and J by 7 bases, with 13 bases between. The CDR3 has 16 residues. CDR1 is LGHNA and CDR2 is YNFKEQ in the germline V gene. The CDR3: CASSQDLSGFNSPLHF. In nucleotides, the CDR3 is TGTGCCAGCAGCCAAGATCTCTCAGGTTTCAATTCACCCCTCCACTTT.

CDR3 coding DNA: TGTGCCTGCAAGGGACTAGCGGGAACCGGGGAGCTGTTTTTT. Residues: CACKGLAGTGELFF. The J gene is TRBJ2-2, the V gene TRBV30; the match to TRBD2 covers 13 bases. V shed 6 bases, J shed 5 bases, and the junction held 3 bases outside the gene matches. Per the germline V gene, CDR1 is GTSNPN and CDR2 is SVGIG (reference sequence). The CDR3 covers 14 residues.

The rearrangement links TRBV7-3 to TRBJ1-1; maybe TRBD1 (6 bases). Germline V CDR1 and CDR2: SGHTA, FQGTGA. CDR3 length equals 16 residues. The V and J ends lost 5 bases and 1 base respectively, with 17 bases between them. CDR3 nucleotide sequence: TGTGCCAGCAGCCTAAACTCAGGACAGCCGAACACTGAAGCTTTCTTT. As protein: CASSLNSGQPNTEAFF.

The chain links TRBV4-1 to TRBJ1-1; 9 bases map to TRBD1. The CDR3 spans 15 residues. V lost 1 base, J lost 5 bases, and 5 bases stayed unmatched. The germline gives CDR1 MGHRA, CDR2 YSYEKL. CDR3 coding DNA: TGCGCCAGCAGCCAAGGGGACAGGGCGGGGACTGAAGCTTTCTTT. Translating gives CASSQGDRAGTEAFF.

The chain has TRBV6-5 and TRBJ2-4; unclear D gene. Germline V gene lookup returns CDR1 MNHEY and CDR2 SVGAGI. V was pared by 10 bases and J by 7 bases, with 17 bases between. CDR3 length: 13 residues. As DNA, the CDR3 is TGTGCCACCTCCCAAACGTTGCGGAACATTCAGTACTTC. It codes for CATSQTLRNIQYF.

In this sample, this clone turned up a few times. This chain links TRBV27 with TRBJ2-7; 7 bases match TRBD1. In germline, CDR1 is MNHEY, CDR2 SMNVEV (reference sequence). This CDR3 is built from 14 residues. Trimming at V came to 0 bases and at J to 3 bases, leaving 2 bases not matched to a gene. The CDR3 DNA is TGTGCCAGCAGTTTATCTCCAGGGGGCTACGAGCAGTACTTC. Protein product: CASSLSPGGYEQYF.

This clone turned up a few times. V is TRBV5-1 and J is TRBJ2-7; D not resolved. Germline V gene data show CDR1 as SGHRS and CDR2 as YFSETQ. The CDR3 covers 13 residues. The germline V and J ends were trimmed by 3 bases and 7 bases, with 14 bases remaining between them. This CDR3 is CASSSPPRGEQYF. The CDR3 region has the DNA TGCGCCAGCAGCTCACCTCCCCGTGGGGAGCAGTACTTC.

V is TRBV25-1 and J is TRBJ2-7; D might be TRBD2 (6 bases). The CDR3 is 16 amino acids. Germline V gene sequence: CDR1 MGHDK, CDR2 SYGVNS. V was pared by 1 base and J by 5 bases, with 18 bases between. DNA for the CDR3: TGTGCCAGCAGTGAATTGATAGGGGAGGATACGAACGAGCAGTACTTC. It translates to CASSELIGEDTNEQYF.

The J gene is TRBJ2-7, the V gene TRBV14; the D gene is possibly TRBD2 (5 bases). Germline V lookup: CDR1 SGHDN, CDR2 FVKESK. Trimming left V 4 bases short and J 9 bases short, with 19 bases between. The CDR3 length is 14 residues. The DNA of the CDR3 is TGTGCCAGCAGCCCTACTTTTCGAGGCGGAGGGCAGTACTTC. It encodes CASSPTFRGGGQYF. The full variable domain, its missing parts supplied by reference TRBV14 and TRBJ2-7, is EAGVTQFPSHSVIEKGQTVTLRCDPISGHDNLYWYRRVMGKEIKFLLHFVKESKQDESGMPNNRFLAERTGGTYSTLKVQPAELEDSGVYFCASSPTFRGGGQYFGPGTRLTVT.

This chain links TRBV6-1 with TRBJ1-4; 7 bases align to TRBD1. V gave up 6 bases and J gave up 2 bases; unmatched junction bases: 6. Looked up from germline, CDR1 is MNHNS and CDR2 is SASEGT. The CDR3 spans 15 residues. The CDR3 coding sequence is TGTGCCAGCAGGACAGGGAAGTGGACTAATGAAAAACTGTTTTTT. This translates into CASRTGKWTNEKLFF.

This clone is a singleton in its sample. The V gene is TRBV28, the J gene TRBJ2-1, with TRBD2 matching 8 bases. Germline CDR1 and CDR2: MDHEN and SYDVKM. The CDR3 extends over 17 amino acids. With V trimmed by 7 bases and J by 4 bases, 15 bases remained unmatched. The CDR3: CASTLSTRAGGYNEQFF. CDR3 bases: TGTGCCAGCACCCTTAGTACACGGGCGGGGGGATACAATGAGCAGTTCTTC.

This sequence joins TRBV27 and TRBJ1-1; D unclear. V was trimmed by 6 bases and J by 1 base, leaving 9 bases between them. Per germline, CDR1 MNHEY and CDR2 SMNVEV (reference sequence). The length of the CDR3 is 13 residues. The CDR3 sequence: CASRREGNTEAFF. The CDR3 DNA reads as TGTGCCAGCAGGAGGGAGGGGAACACTGAAGCTTTCTTT.

The rearrangement joins TRBV7-9 to TRBJ1-4, with D unclear. Germline CDR1 reads SEHNR; CDR2 reads FQNEAQ (reference sequence). The V end lost 0 bases, the J end lost 4 bases, and 6 bases lay between the germline ends. The CDR3 consists of 14 residues. CDR3 in DNA: TGTGCCAGCAGCTTAGCGGGGAGTAATGAAAAACTGTTTTTT. Translating gives CASSLAGSNEKLFF.

The rearrangement joins TRBV7-2 to TRBJ2-2; the D is unclear. The CDR3 has 13 residues. The V gene's germline CDR1 is SGHTA and CDR2 FQGNSA. The V gene lost 6 bases and the J gene lost 6 bases, with 11 bases spanning the gap. CDR3 residues: CASSLYRAGELFF. The CDR3 DNA is TGTGCCAGCAGTCTCTACCGGGCCGGGGAGCTGTTTTTT.

This sequence joins TRBV6-1 and TRBJ1-5; maybe TRBD1 (5 bases). CDR1 is MNHNS, CDR2 SASEGT, per germline. V was shortened by 4 bases and J by 4 bases, with 17 bases between the two germline ends. The CDR3 contains 16 residues. The CDR3, as DNA: TGTGCCAGCAGTGCCCGCTCGGGAGGGGCGAATCAGCCCCAGCATTTT. This sequence encodes CASSARSGGANQPQHF.

In regard to this clone: Other DNA sequences in this specimen translate into the identical CDR3. This chain uses TRBV5-1 with TRBJ1-5; TRBD1 aligns across 9 bases. Trimming cost V 0 bases and J 2 bases; bases outside gene matches: 3. Germline CDR1 is SGHRS and CDR2 is YFSETQ. The CDR3 totals 16 residues. The CDR3 bases are TGCGCCAGCAGCTTGGGGGGACAGGGTGGCAATCAGCCCCAGCATTTT. The encoded protein is CASSLGGQGGNQPQHF. Using reference TRBV5-1 and TRBJ1-5 for the parts outside the CDR3, the full variable domain is KAGVTQTPRYLIKTRGQQVTLSCSPISGHRSVSWYQQTPGQGLQFLFEYFSETQRNKGNFPGRFSGRQFSNSRSEMNVSTLELGDSALYLCASSLGGQGGNQPQHFGDGTRLSIL.

V usage is TRBV6-5 and J usage is TRBJ1-5; D gene unclear. Trimming shortened V by 0 bases and J by 2 bases, and 8 bases separated the two germline ends. Germline CDR1 and CDR2: MNHEY and SVGAGI. The CDR3 extends over 15 amino acids. The CDR3 protein is CASSYSTLGNQPQHF. The DNA for the CDR3 is TGTGCCAGCAGTTACTCGACCCTGGGCAATCAGCCCCAGCATTTT.

V usage is TRBV2 and J usage is TRBJ2-7; perhaps TRBD2 as D (6 bases). Germline CDR1 and CDR2: SNHLY and FYNNEI. The CDR3 loop spans 13 amino acids. With 9 bases removed from V and 3 bases from J, the gap between germline ends came to 15 bases. DNA of the CDR3: TGTGCCAGAAAGGAGGGCCGAGGCTACGAGCAGTACTTC. Protein sequence: CARKEGRGYEQYF.

The chain couples TRBV6-5 to TRBJ1-5; 8 positions match TRBD1. The CDR3 is made up of 13 amino acids. The germline V gene has CDR1 MNHEY and CDR2 SVGAGI. With V trimmed by 6 bases and J by 7 bases, 5 bases remained unmatched. The CDR3 protein is CASSRQGKQPQHF. The CDR3 nucleotides read TGTGCCAGCAGCCGACAGGGGAAGCAGCCCCAGCATTTT.

In this sample, this clone turned up once. The V and J genes are TRBV5-1 and TRBJ2-3, with 8 nucleotides matching TRBD1. J lost 2 bases, V lost 1 base, and 3 bases had no gene match. In germline, CDR1 is SGHRS, CDR2 YFSETQ. This CDR3 spans 15 amino acids. The DNA of the CDR3 is TGCGCCAGCAGCTTGCAGGACAGGGCCACAGATACGCAGTATTTT. This gives the protein CASSLQDRATDTQYF.